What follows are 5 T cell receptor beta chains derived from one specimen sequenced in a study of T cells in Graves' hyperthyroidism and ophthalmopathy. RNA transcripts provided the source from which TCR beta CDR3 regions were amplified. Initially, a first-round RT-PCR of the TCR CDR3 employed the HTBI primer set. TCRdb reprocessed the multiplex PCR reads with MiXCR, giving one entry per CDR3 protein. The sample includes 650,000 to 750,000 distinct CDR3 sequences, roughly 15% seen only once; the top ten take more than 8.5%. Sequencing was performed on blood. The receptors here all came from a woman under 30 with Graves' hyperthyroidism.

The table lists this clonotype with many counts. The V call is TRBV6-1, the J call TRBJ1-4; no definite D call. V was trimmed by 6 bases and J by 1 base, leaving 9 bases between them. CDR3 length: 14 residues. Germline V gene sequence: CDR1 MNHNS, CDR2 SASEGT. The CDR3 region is CASRGAGTNEKLFF. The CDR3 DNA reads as TGTGCCAGCAGGGGTGCGGGAACTAATGAAAAACTGTTTTTT.

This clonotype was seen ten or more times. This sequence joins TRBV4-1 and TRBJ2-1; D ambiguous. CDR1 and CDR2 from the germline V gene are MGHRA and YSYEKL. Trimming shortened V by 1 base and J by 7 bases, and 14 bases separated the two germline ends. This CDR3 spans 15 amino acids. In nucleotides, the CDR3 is TGCGCCAGCAGCCAAGTTCGGGTACAAGTAAATGAGCAGTTCTTC. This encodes CASSQVRVQVNEQFF.

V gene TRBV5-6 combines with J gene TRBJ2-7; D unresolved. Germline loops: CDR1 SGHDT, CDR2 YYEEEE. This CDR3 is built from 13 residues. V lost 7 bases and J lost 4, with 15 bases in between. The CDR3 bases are TGTGCCAGCCGTAGGCAGGTAGCATACGAGCAGTACTTC. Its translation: CASRRQVAYEQYF.

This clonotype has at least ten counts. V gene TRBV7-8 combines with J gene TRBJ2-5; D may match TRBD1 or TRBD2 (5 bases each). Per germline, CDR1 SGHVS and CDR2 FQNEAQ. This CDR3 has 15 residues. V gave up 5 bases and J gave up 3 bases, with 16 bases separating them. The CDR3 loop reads CASSLRLRGEETQYF. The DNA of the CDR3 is TGTGCCAGCAGCCTAAGGTTGAGGGGAGAAGAGACCCAGTACTTC.

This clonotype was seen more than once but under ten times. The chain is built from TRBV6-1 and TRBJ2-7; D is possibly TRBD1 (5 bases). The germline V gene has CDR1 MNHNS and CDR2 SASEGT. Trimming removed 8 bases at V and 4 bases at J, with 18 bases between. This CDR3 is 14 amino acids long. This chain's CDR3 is CASVKADGAYEQYF. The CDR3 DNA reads TGTGCCAGCGTGAAAGCAGATGGGGCGTACGAGCAGTACTTC.